Listed below are T cell receptor beta chains from one sample, sequenced in a study of Tregs in tolerant kidney transplant recipients. This table comes from immunoSEQ multiplex PCR, and its TCRdb copy is limited to in-frame clones, with some not included. The table records 200,000 to 300,000 clones, about four fifths of them present only once. The material sequenced was CD4+ T cells from blood. These TCRs come from a human donor in good health. Each CDR3 is given with its conserved first and last residue. D genes are given only for firm matches. The listing skips clone size in some rows; elsewhere it reads once, few, many or a size class.

j_call,clone_size,d_call,v_call,cdr3_nt,cdr3_aa
TRBJ2-7,once,TRBD1,TRBV2,TGTGCCAGCAGCCGGGACAGACCCTCCTCCTACGAGCAGTACTTC,CASSRDRPSSYEQYF
TRBJ2-3,NA,TRBD2,TRBV7-6,TGTGCCAGCAGCCCCAGACTAGCGGGGCACACAGATACGCAGTATTTT,CASSPRLAGHTDTQYF
TRBJ2-2,NA,NA,TRBV9,TGTGCCAGCAGCGTAGGACACTTCACCGGGGAGCTGTTTTTT,CASSVGHFTGELFF
TRBJ1-1,NA,TRBD1,TRBV29-1,TGCAGCGTCTTCACCCACAGGGGGCCGGACACTGAAGCTTTCTTT,CSVFTHRGPDTEAFF
TRBJ1-2,NA,TRBD1,TRBV5-1,TGCGCCAGCAGCTTGGAAGTGGGACAGGCCCTCCGGAACTATGGCTACACCTTC,CASSLEVGQALRNYGYTF
TRBJ1-5,NA,NA,TRBV5-1,TGCGCCAGCAGCGTAAGGGGAAACCAGCCCCAGCATTTT,CASSVRGNQPQHF
TRBJ2-3,NA,NA,TRBV27,TGTGCCAGCAGTCCCTATCGCACAGATACGCAGTATTTT,CASSPYRTDTQYF
TRBJ1-2,NA,NA,TRBV18,TGTGCCAGCTCACCGGACAGCAACTATGGCTACACCTTC,CASSPDSNYGYTF
TRBJ2-7,few,NA,TRBV6-5,TGTGCCAGCAGTTTGGGGTACGAGCAGTACTTC,CASSLGYEQYF
TRBJ1-1,few,TRBD1,TRBV30,TGTGCCTGGAAAGGACAGGGCCGGAACACTGAAGCTTTCTTT,CAWKGQGRNTEAFF
TRBJ2-1,few,NA,TRBV6-6,TGTGCCAGCAGGCAACGCTATGAGCAGTTCTTC,CASRQRYEQFF
TRBJ2-7,NA,NA,TRBV7-2,TGTGCCAGCAGCTTAGCGCGCCACAATGAGCAGTACTTC,CASSLARHNEQYF
TRBJ1-1,NA,NA,TRBV6-1,TGTGCCAGCAAAACCACCCCGGGGCCCAGGCCTTTCTTT,CASKTTPGPRPFF
TRBJ1-5,once,TRBD1,TRBV5-5,TGTGCCAGCAGCTTGACCCCAGGGGGCGGGCAGCCCCAGCATTTT,CASSLTPGGGQPQHF
TRBJ2-7,NA,NA,TRBV15,TGTGCCACCAGCAGAGAAGGGGTCCCCTACGAGCAGTACTTC,CATSREGVPYEQYF
TRBJ2-1,NA,TRBD2,TRBV7-6,TGTGCCAGCAGCCCAGGGACTAGCGGGATGGGTGAGCAGTTCTTC,CASSPGTSGMGEQFF
TRBJ2-7,NA,NA,TRBV7-9,TGTGCCAGCAGCTTAGGAGGGACTGGGGGAGCCGAGCAGTACTTC,CASSLGGTGGAEQYF
TRBJ1-1,NA,TRBD1,TRBV19,TGTGCCAGTAGTCCCCTCTCCGGGGACAGGGGGCCAAGAGCTTTCTTT,CASSPLSGDRGPRAFF
TRBJ2-1,NA,TRBD2,TRBV19,TGTGCCAGTAGTATTCGGGGGGTCTCCTACAATGAGCAGTTCTTC,CASSIRGVSYNEQFF
TRBJ1-2,NA,TRBD1,TRBV13,TGTGCCAGCAGCTCACAGGGGGCGTATGGCTACACCTTC,CASSSQGAYGYTF
TRBJ1-3,NA,NA,TRBV9,TGTGCCAGCAGCCCAACAACCTCTGGAAACACCATATATTTT,CASSPTTSGNTIYF
TRBJ2-2,NA,TRBD2,TRBV19,TGTGCCAGTAGTGGAGCCGAGGGACTAGCAGGGAACACCGGGGAGCTGTTTTTT,CASSGAEGLAGNTGELFF
TRBJ2-7,NA,NA,TRBV10-1,TGCGCCAGCAGCCCCGCCGGACAGCGATCCTACGAGCAGTACTTC,CASSPAGQRSYEQYF
TRBJ2-1,NA,NA,TRBV7-3,TGTGCCAGCAGCTTACGGGGCTTCTACAATGAGCAGTTCTTC,CASSLRGFYNEQFF
TRBJ2-5,NA,NA,TRBV2,TGTGCCAGCACCGGATCCGGGGGCCGAGAGACCCAGTACTTC,CASTGSGGRETQYF
TRBJ1-4,NA,NA,TRBV11-2,TGTGCCAGCAGCTTTGGGCCAACTAATGAAAAACTGTTTTTT,CASSFGPTNEKLFF
TRBJ1-4,NA,TRBD1,TRBV11-2,TGTGCCAGCAGCTCCAGGACAGGGGGAATTGAAAAACTGTTTTTT,CASSSRTGGIEKLFF
TRBJ2-6,NA,TRBD2,TRBV18,TGTGCCAGCTCACCACGGGCTAGCGGGGGCCTGAGCTCTGGGGCCAACGTCCTGACTTTC,CASSPRASGGLSSGANVLTF
TRBJ2-7,NA,NA,TRBV5-1,TGCGCCAGCAGCTTGGCCCTTGGGGCCGGCGAGCAGTACTTC,CASSLALGAGEQYF
TRBJ2-3,NA,TRBD2,TRBV6-4,TGTGCCAGCTCTCGGGAGGGTAGTACAGATACGCAGTATTTT,CASSREGSTDTQYF
TRBJ2-2,once,TRBD1,TRBV27,TGTGCCAGCAGCCAACTGGGACAGCCTTCGAACACCGGGGAGCTGTTTTTT,CASSQLGQPSNTGELFF
TRBJ1-5,once,NA,TRBV19,TGTGCCAGTAGACCTCATCGGGGGAATCAGCCCCAGCATTTT,CASRPHRGNQPQHF
TRBJ2-1,NA,NA,TRBV15,TGTGCCACGGAGTTTTCCCACCCTAGCTCCTACAATGAGCAGTTCTTC,CATEFSHPSSYNEQFF
TRBJ1-2,NA,NA,TRBV19,TGTGCCAGTAGTATAGTCGGACCGACAGAACATGGCTACACCTTC,CASSIVGPTEHGYTF
TRBJ2-5,NA,NA,TRBV7-7,TGTGCTAGCAGCTCTCTACCCAAACAAGGCCGGGAGACCCAGTACTTC,CASSSLPKQGRETQYF
TRBJ1-5,few,TRBD1,TRBV18,TGTGCCAGCTCAGGACAGGGGGGCAATCAGCCCCAGCATTTT,CASSGQGGNQPQHF
TRBJ2-1,once,NA,TRBV27,TGTGCCAGCAGTTTATCCCAGGGGACAAGTGCCTACAATGAGCAGTTCTTC,CASSLSQGTSAYNEQFF
TRBJ1-6,NA,NA,TRBV18,TGTGCCAGCTCCCTCCCCACTCCACCCCTCCACTTT,CASSLPTPPLHF
TRBJ2-3,NA,NA,TRBV27,TGTGCCAGCAGTCGGCAAACCGCCACAGATACGCAGTATTTT,CASSRQTATDTQYF
TRBJ2-7,once,NA,TRBV6-1,TGTGCCAGCGACTCTTTCTACGAGCAGTACTTC,CASDSFYEQYF
TRBJ1-4,NA,TRBD1,TRBV15,TGTGCCACCAGCAGGGACAGGGTTCGGGAAAAACTGTTTTTT,CATSRDRVREKLFF
TRBJ2-2,NA,TRBD2,TRBV18,TGTGCCAGCTCGCGGCGACTAGCGGAAAACACCGGGGAGCTGTTTTTT,CASSRRLAENTGELFF
TRBJ2-5,NA,NA,TRBV9,TGTGCCAGCAGCGTAGGTCACGGCCAAGAGACCCAGTACTTC,CASSVGHGQETQYF
TRBJ2-7,NA,TRBD1,TRBV9,TGTGCCAGCAGCCCCTGGGACAGCACTTACGAGCAGTACTTC,CASSPWDSTYEQYF
TRBJ1-1,NA,NA,TRBV4-2,TGTGCCAGCAGCCAAGGGGGAGGGAAAAAGGCTTTCTTT,CASSQGGGKKAFF
TRBJ2-1,NA,TRBD1,TRBV18,TGTGCCAGCTCACGACAGGGGCGACTCAATGAGCAGTTCTTC,CASSRQGRLNEQFF
TRBJ2-3,NA,NA,TRBV7-2,TGTGCCAGCAGCCGCCGACGAAGTAGTAACACAGATACGCAGTATTTT,CASSRRRSSNTDTQYF
TRBJ2-7,NA,NA,TRBV5-6,TGTGCCAGCAGCCACCCTAGGGCTTACTACGAGCAGTACTTC,CASSHPRAYYEQYF
TRBJ2-7,few,NA,TRBV30,TGTGCCTGGAGTCCCCACCCCTACGAGCAGTACTTC,CAWSPHPYEQYF
TRBJ2-1,NA,TRBD2,TRBV6-1,TGTGCCAGCAGTGAAGGGGGACTAGAGTATGAGCAGTTCTTC,CASSEGGLEYEQFF
TRBJ2-5,NA,TRBD1,TRBV6-5,TGTGCCAGCAGCCCGGGGACAGGGACTGGGCAGTACTTC,CASSPGTGTGQYF
TRBJ1-1,NA,NA,TRBV29-1,TGCAGCGTTGGGGCTACAGGCAACACTGAAGCTTTCTTT,CSVGATGNTEAFF
TRBJ2-7,NA,NA,TRBV6-1,TGTGCCAGCAGGGTATGGTACGGAAGCTACGAGCAGTACTTC,CASRVWYGSYEQYF